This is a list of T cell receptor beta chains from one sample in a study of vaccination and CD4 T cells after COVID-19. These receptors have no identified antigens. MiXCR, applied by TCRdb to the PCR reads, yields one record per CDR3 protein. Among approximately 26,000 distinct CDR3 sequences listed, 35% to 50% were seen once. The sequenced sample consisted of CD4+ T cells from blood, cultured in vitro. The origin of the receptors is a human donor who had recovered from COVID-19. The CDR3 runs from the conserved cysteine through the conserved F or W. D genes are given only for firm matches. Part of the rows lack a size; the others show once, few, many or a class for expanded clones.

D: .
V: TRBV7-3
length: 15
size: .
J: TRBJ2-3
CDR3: CASSLNSFGADTQYF
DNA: TGTGCCAGCAGCTTAAATTCATTTGGGGCGGATACGCAGTATTTT

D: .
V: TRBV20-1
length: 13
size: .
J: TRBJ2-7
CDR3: CSARSDYSYEQYF
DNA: TGCAGTGCTAGGTCGGACTACTCCTACGAGCAGTACTTC

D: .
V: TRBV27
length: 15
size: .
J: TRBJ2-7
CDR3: CASSLGSGTYYEQYF
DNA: TGTGCCAGCAGTTTAGGATCGGGGACTTACTACGAGCAGTACTTC

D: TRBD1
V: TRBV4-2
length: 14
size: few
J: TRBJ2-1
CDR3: CASSQDRGMDEQFF
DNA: TGTGCCAGCAGCCAGGACAGGGGCATGGATGAGCAGTTCTTC

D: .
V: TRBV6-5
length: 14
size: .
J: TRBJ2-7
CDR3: CASSYLDRVYEQYF
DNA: TGTGCCAGCAGTTACTTGGACAGAGTATACGAGCAGTACTTC

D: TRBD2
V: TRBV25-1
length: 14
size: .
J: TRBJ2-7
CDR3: CASSEDLWGGGQYF
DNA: TGTGCCAGCAGTGAAGACCTCTGGGGGGGAGGGCAGTACTTC

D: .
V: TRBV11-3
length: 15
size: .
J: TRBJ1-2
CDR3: CASSSFRGAENGYTF
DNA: TGTGCCAGCAGCTCATTTCGGGGCGCCGAGAATGGCTACACCTTC

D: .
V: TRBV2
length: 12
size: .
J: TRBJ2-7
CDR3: CASRAGPREQYF
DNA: TGTGCCAGCAGGGCAGGGCCGCGGGAGCAGTACTTC

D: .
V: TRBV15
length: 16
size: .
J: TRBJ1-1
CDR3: CATSRELGGMSTEAFF
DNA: TGTGCCACCAGTAGAGAATTAGGGGGGATGAGCACTGAAGCTTTCTTT

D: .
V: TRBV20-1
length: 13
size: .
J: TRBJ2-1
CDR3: CSARSDSYNEQFF
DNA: TGCAGTGCTCGCTCGGACAGTTACAATGAGCAGTTCTTC

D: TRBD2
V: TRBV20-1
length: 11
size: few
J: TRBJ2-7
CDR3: CSASNRREDPF
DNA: TGCAGTGCTTCTAATAGGCGGGAGGATCCCTTC

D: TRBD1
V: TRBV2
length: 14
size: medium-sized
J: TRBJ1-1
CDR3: CASSQRQGRTEAFF
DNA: TGTGCCAGCAGCCAAAGACAGGGGCGCACTGAAGCTTTCTTT

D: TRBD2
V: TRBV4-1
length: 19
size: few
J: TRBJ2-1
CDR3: CASSQVASGGDSSYNEQFF
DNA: TGCGCCAGCAGCCAAGTCGCTAGCGGGGGGGATAGCTCCTACAATGAGCAGTTCTTC

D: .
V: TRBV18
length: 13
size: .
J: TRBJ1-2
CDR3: CASSPPTRDGYTF
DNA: TGTGCCAGCTCACCTCCTACAAGGGACGGCTACACCTTC

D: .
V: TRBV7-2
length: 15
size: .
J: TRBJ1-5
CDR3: CASSPPRVGRQPQHF
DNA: TGTGCCAGCAGCCCCCCCAGGGTTGGTCGTCAGCCCCAGCATTTT

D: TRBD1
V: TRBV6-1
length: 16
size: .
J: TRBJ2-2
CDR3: CASSEGTGAPTGELFF
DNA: TGTGCCAGCAGTGAAGGGACAGGAGCCCCCACCGGGGAGCTGTTTTTT

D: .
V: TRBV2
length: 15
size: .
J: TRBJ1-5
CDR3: CASSGFPGRNQPQHF
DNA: TGTGCCAGCAGTGGGTTCCCGGGACGCAATCAGCCCCAGCATTTT

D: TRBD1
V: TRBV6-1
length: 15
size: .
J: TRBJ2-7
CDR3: CASSQTGQGGSEQYF
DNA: TGTGCCAGCAGCCAAACGGGACAGGGCGGCAGCGAGCAGTACTTC

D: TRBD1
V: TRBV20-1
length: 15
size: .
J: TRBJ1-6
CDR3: CSARAPQGEHSPLHF
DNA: TGCAGTGCTAGAGCCCCACAGGGGGAGCATTCACCCCTCCACTTT

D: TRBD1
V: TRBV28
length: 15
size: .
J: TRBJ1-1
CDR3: CASSLWRTGNTEAFF
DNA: TGTGCCAGCAGTTTATGGCGGACAGGGAACACTGAAGCTTTCTTT

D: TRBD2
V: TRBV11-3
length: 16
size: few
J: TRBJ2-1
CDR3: CASSSRTSGPYNEQFF
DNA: TGTGCCAGCAGCTCGCGGACTAGCGGGCCATACAATGAGCAGTTCTTC

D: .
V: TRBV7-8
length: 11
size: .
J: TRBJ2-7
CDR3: CASSLADEQYF
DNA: TGTGCCAGCAGCTTAGCGGACGAGCAGTACTTC

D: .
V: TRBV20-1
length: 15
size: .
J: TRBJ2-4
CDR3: CSATQGYGAKNIQYF
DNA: TGCAGTGCTACCCAGGGTTATGGAGCCAAAAACATTCAGTACTTC

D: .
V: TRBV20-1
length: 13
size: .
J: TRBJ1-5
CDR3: CSAPVGGNQPQHF
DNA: TGCAGTGCCCCGGTTGGGGGCAATCAGCCCCAGCATTTT

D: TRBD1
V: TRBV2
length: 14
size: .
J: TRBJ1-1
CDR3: CASSWDRLNTEAFF
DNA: TGTGCCAGCAGTTGGGACAGGCTGAACACTGAAGCTTTCTTT

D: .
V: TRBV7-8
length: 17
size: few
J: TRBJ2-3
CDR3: CASSKGGTSTSTDTQYF
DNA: TGTGCCAGCAGTAAAGGGGGTACATCGACTAGCACAGATACGCAGTATTTT

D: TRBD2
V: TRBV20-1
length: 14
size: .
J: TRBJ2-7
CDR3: CSAQLAVLPDEQYF
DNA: TGCAGTGCCCAACTAGCGGTCCTACCTGACGAGCAGTACTTC

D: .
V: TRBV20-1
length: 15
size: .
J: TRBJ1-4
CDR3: CSARDLARTNEKLFF
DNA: TGCAGTGCTAGAGATCTCGCGCGGACTAATGAAAAACTGTTTTTT

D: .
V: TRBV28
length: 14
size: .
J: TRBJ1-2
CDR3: CASSYAGTNYGYTF
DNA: TGTGCCAGCAGTTACGCCGGGACCAACTATGGCTACACCTTC

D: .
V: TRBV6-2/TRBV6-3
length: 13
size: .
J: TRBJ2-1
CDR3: CASSSRVGNEQFF
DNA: TGTGCCAGCAGTTCTCGAGTTGGGAATGAGCAGTTCTTC

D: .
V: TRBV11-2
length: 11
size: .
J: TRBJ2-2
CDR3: CASSFLRELFF
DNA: TGTGCCAGCAGCTTTTTGAGGGAGCTGTTTTTT

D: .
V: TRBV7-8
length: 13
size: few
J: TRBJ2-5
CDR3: CASSLTYQETQYF
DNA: TGTGCCAGCAGCTTAACGTACCAAGAGACCCAGTACTTC

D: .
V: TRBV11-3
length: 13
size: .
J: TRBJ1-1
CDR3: CASSLGGNTEAFF
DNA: TGTGCCAGCAGCTTAGGAGGGAACACTGAAGCTTTCTTT

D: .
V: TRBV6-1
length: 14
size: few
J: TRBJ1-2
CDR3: CASRETGSGYGYTF
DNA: TGTGCCAGCAGGGAAACAGGGTCTGGCTATGGCTACACCTTC

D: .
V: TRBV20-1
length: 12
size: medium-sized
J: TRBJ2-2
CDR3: CSASRDSGELFF
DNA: TGCAGTGCTAGTAGGGACTCCGGGGAGCTGTTTTTT

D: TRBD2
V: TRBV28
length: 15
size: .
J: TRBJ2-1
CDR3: CASSNEPGTSGRTFF
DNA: TGTGCCAGCAGTAACGAACCCGGGACTAGCGGGAGGACGTTCTTC

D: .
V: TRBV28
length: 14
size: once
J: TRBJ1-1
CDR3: CASSPTTENTEAFF
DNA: TGTGCCAGCAGTCCAACGACAGAGAACACTGAAGCTTTCTTT

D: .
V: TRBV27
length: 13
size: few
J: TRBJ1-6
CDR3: CASVGGGNSPLHF
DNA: TGTGCCAGCGTTGGGGGGGGAAATTCACCCCTCCACTTT

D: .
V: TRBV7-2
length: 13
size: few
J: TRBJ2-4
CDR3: CASSLLAENIQYF
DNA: TGTGCCAGCAGCCTTTTAGCGGAAAACATTCAGTACTTC

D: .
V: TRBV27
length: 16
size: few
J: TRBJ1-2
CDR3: CASSWDRQGRGGGYTF
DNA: TGTGCCAGCAGTTGGGACCGCCAGGGCCGGGGGGGTGGCTACACCTTC

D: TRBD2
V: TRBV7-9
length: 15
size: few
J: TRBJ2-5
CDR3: CASSLRGGLQETQYF
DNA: TGTGCCAGCAGCTTACGGGGGGGGCTCCAAGAGACCCAGTACTTC

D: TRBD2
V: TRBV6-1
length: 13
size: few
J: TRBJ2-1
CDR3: CASTRTSGVRQFF
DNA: TGTGCCAGCACCCGGACTAGCGGGGTACGGCAGTTCTTC

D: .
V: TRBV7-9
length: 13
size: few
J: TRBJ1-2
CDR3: CASTSGAGYGYTF
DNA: TGTGCCAGTACCTCCGGGGCCGGCTATGGCTACACCTTC

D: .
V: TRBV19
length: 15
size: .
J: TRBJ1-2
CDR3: CASSVNTGYSYGYTF
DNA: TGTGCCAGTAGTGTAAACACAGGGTACAGCTATGGCTACACCTTC

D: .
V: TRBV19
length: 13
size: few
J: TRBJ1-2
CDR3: CASRERSNYGYTF
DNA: TGTGCCAGTAGGGAACGATCTAACTATGGCTACACCTTC

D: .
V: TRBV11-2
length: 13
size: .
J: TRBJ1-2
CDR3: CASSFGGRDGYTF
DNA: TGTGCCAGCAGCTTCGGGGGGAGGGATGGCTACACCTTC

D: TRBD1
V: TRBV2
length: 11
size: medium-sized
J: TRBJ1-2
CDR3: CATDRDGGYTF
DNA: TGTGCCACAGACAGGGATGGCGGCTACACCTTC

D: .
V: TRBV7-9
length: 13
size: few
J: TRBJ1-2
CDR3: CASSLAWSGGYTF
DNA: TGTGCCAGCAGCTTAGCGTGGTCGGGTGGCTACACCTTC

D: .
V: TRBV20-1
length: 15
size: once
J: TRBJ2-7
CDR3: CSATGWVAAPYEQYF
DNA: TGCAGTGCAACCGGTTGGGTCGCAGCCCCCTACGAGCAGTACTTC

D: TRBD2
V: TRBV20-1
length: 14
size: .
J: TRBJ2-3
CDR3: CSARHPSGTDTQYF
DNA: TGCAGTGCTAGGCATCCTAGCGGGACAGATACGCAGTATTTT

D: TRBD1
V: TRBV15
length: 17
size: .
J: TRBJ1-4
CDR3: CATSRVYLCRGNEKLFF
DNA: TGTGCCACCAGCAGGGTCTACTTGTGCAGGGGGAATGAAAAACTGTTTTTT

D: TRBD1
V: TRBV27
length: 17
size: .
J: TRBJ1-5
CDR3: CASSLRGTGDSNQPQHF
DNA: TGTGCCAGCAGTCTAAGAGGGACAGGGGATAGCAATCAGCCCCAGCATTTT

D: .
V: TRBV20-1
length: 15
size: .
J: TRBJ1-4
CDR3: CSPGGDALGGEKLFF
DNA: TGCAGTCCGGGGGGGGACGCTCTCGGGGGTGAAAAACTGTTTTTT

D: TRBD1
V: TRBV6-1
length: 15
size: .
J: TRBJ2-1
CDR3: CASSPGQGFTNEQFF
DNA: TGTGCCAGCAGCCCTGGACAGGGGTTCACCAATGAGCAGTTCTTC

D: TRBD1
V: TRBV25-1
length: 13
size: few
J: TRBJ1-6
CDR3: CASNRGPDSPLHF
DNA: TGTGCCAGTAACAGGGGGCCGGATTCACCCCTCCACTTT